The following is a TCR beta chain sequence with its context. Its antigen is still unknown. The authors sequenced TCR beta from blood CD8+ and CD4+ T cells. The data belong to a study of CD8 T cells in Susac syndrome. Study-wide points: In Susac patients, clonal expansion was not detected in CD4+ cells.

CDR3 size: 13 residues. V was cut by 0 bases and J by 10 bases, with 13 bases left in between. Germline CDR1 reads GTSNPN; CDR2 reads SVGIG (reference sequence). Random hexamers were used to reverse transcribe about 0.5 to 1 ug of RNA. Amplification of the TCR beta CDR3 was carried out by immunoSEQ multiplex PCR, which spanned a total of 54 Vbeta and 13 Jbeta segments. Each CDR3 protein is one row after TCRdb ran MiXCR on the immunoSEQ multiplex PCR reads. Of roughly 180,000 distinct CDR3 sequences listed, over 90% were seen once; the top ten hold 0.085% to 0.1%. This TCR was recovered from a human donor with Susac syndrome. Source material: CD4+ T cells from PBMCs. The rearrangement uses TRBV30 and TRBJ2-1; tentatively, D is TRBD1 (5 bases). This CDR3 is CAWSVFIRGEQFF. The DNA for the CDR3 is TGTGCCTGGAGTGTATTTATTAGGGGAGAGCAGTTCTTC. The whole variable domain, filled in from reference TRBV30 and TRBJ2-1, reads SQTIHQWPATLVQPVGSPLSLECTVEGTSNPNLYWYRQAAGRGLQLLFYSVGIGQISSEVPQNLSASRPQDRQFILSSKKLLLSDSGFYLCAWSVFIRGEQFFGPGTRLTVL.